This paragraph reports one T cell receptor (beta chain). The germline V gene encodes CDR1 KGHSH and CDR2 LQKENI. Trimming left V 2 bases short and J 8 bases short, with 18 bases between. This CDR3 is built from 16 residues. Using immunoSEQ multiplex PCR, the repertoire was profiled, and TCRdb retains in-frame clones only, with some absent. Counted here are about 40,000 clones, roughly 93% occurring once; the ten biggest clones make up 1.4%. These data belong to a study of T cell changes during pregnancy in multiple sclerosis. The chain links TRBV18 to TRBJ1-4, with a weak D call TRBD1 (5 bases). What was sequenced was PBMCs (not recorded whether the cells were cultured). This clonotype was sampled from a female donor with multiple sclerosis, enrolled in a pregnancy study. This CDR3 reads CASSPISLGRGEKLFF. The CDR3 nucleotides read TGTGCCAGCTCACCAATTTCTTTGGGGCGGGGAGAAAAACTGTTTTTT. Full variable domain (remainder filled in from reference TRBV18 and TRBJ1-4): NAGVMQNPRHLVRRRGQEARLRCSPMKGHSHVYWYRQLPEEGLKFMVYLQKENIIDESGMPKERFSAEFPKEGPSILRIQQVVRGDSAAYFCASSPISLGRGEKLFFGSGTQLSVL.